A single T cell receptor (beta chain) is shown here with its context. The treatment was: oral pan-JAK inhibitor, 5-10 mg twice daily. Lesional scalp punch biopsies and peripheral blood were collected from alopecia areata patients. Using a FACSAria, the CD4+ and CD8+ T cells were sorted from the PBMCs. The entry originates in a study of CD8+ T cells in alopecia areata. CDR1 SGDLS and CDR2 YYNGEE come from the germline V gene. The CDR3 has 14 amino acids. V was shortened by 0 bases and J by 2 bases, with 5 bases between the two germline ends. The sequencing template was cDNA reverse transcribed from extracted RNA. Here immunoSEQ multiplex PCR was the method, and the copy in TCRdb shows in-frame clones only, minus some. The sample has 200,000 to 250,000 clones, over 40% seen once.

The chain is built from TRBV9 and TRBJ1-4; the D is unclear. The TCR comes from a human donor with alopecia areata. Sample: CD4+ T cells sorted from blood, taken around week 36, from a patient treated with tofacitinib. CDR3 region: CASSVGGTNEKLFF. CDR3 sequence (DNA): TGTGCCAGCAGCGTAGGAGGCACTAATGAAAAACTGTTTTTT.